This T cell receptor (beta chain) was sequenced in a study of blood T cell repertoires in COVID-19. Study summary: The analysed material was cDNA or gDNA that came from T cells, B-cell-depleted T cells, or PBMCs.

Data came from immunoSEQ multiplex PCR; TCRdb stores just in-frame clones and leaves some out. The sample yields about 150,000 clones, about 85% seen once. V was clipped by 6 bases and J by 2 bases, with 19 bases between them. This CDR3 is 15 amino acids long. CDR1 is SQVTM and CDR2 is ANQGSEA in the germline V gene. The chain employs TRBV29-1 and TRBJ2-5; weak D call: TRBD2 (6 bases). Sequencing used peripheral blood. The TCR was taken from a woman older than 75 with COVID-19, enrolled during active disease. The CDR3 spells CSVTPRGAGQETQYF. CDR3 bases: TGCAGCGTCACGCCCCGGGGCGCGGGGCAAGAGACCCAGTACTTC. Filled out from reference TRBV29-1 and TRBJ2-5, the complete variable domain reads SAVISQKPSRDICQRGTSLTIQCQVDSQVTMMFWYRQQPGQSLTLIATANQGSEATYESGFVIDKFPISRPNLTFSTLTVSNMSPEDSSIYLCSVTPRGAGQETQYFGPGTRLLVL.